This T cell receptor beta chain was found in a study of cytomegalovirus exposure and HLA in healthy donors. Study results and caveats: Later analysis identified 16,951 TCR beta sequences associated with HLA alleles, using a false discovery rate threshold of 0.05.

Remarks on this clone: The antigen is not known.

Germline CDR1 GTSNPN, CDR2 SVGIG (reference sequence). The length of the CDR3 is 11 residues. V was clipped by 5 bases and J by 5 bases, with 9 bases between them. PCR primers comprised 60 Vbeta and 13 Jbeta primers. TCRdb keeps only in-frame clones here, not all; method: immunoSEQ multiplex PCR. The sample holds some 120,000 clones, 75% to 90% seen once. The rearrangement links TRBV30 to TRBJ2-5; possible D gene TRBD2, 6 bases. The sequenced material came from PBMCs. This clonotype originated in a man younger than 45 in good health and CMV-seronegative. CDR3 sequence: CAWDLAETQYF. The CDR3 nucleotides are TGTGCCTGGGACCTAGCGGAGACCCAGTACTTC.